The sample holds many counts of the clone carrying this T cell receptor beta chain. Its specificity is unknown. TCRdb re-called the PCR reads via MiXCR. The repertoire holds about 22,000 clones, roughly 36% seen once, with approximately 22% in the top ten. This specimen comes from a study of metastatic and nonmetastatic thyroid tumors. Study-level points and caveats: Malignant thyroid tumors reportedly exceeded benign nodules significantly in TCR beta diversity, with the difference appearing in blood and tumor.

No patient had received any treatment before thyroid surgery. This CDR3 comprises 15 residues. Germline CDR1 and CDR2: SGHAT and FQNNGV. V trimming: 5 bases; J trimming: 5 bases; junction bases outside the gene matches: 7. Sequencing used blood. This chain joins TRBV11-2 and TRBJ2-1; 9 bases are shared with TRBD2. The sequence came from a male donor with papillary thyroid cancer or a benign thyroid nodule (not recorded which). Some clones in this sample may be carry-over from other donors' samples. DNA for the CDR3: TGTGCCAGCAGCAAAATAGCGGGAGCTAACAATGAGCAGTTCTTC. It yields the protein CASSKIAGANNEQFF.